Listed below are T cell receptor beta chains from one sample, sequenced in a study of cytomegalovirus exposure and HLA in healthy donors. Libraries were prepared by immunoSEQ multiplex PCR; TCRdb keeps only in-frame clonotypes and omits some of them. The sample has roughly 200,000 clones; roughly 80% are singletons. Source material: PBMCs. The receptors stem from a woman under 40 in good health and CMV-seronegative. The CDR3 runs from the conserved cysteine through the conserved F or W. Fields, in order: D gene, J gene, clone size, V gene, CDR3 DNA, CDR3 protein. D genes are given only for firm matches. Clone size is shown for a subset of rows, as once, few, many or a class of expanded clone.

D: TRBD1
J: TRBJ1-1
size: -
V: TRBV5-3
DNA: TGTGCCAGAAGCTACTGGACCGGGACAGTGAACACTGAAGCTTTCTTT
CDR3: CARSYWTGTVNTEAFF

D: -
J: TRBJ2-2
size: -
V: TRBV30
DNA: TGTGCCTCACCCCAGGGGCCCGGGGAGCTGTTTTTT
CDR3: CASPQGPGELFF

D: TRBD1
J: TRBJ2-3
size: -
V: TRBV5-6
DNA: TGTGCCAGCAGCTCCTTCCGGGACAGGGTAGGCTCAGATACGCAGTATTTT
CDR3: CASSSFRDRVGSDTQYF

D: TRBD1
J: TRBJ2-1
size: -
V: TRBV6-4
DNA: TGTGCCAGCAGCAGGGGGCTCTGGGATGAGCAGTTCTTC
CDR3: CASSRGLWDEQFF

D: -
J: TRBJ2-2
size: -
V: TRBV7-2
DNA: TGTGCCAGCAGCGGGGCTGTCACCGGGGAGCTGTTTTTT
CDR3: CASSGAVTGELFF

D: -
J: TRBJ1-2
size: -
V: TRBV11-2
DNA: TGTGCCAGCAGCCGAACCGGTGGACTGGGGGGGTATGGCTACACCTTC
CDR3: CASSRTGGLGGYGYTF

D: -
J: TRBJ2-3
size: -
V: TRBV7-3
DNA: TGTGCCAGCAGCTTATTAGGTTCCCTCGGGGATACGCAGTATTTT
CDR3: CASSLLGSLGDTQYF

D: -
J: TRBJ2-7
size: -
V: TRBV4-1
DNA: TGCGCCAGCAGCCAAGATCACCGGACAGAAAACGAGCAGTACTTC
CDR3: CASSQDHRTENEQYF

D: -
J: TRBJ1-1
size: -
V: TRBV5-4
DNA: TGTGCCAGCAGCTTGGGAGGAGAAGCTTTCTTT
CDR3: CASSLGGEAFF

D: TRBD1
J: TRBJ1-2
size: few
V: TRBV5-1
DNA: TGCGCCAGCAGCGCGGGGACAGGGGGCTTTGGCTACACCTTC
CDR3: CASSAGTGGFGYTF

D: TRBD2
J: TRBJ2-2
size: -
V: TRBV5-1
DNA: TGCGCCACCCAGACTAGCTCGGTTGTCAGCGGGGAGCTGTTTTTT
CDR3: CATQTSSVVSGELFF

D: -
J: TRBJ1-2
size: -
V: TRBV7-2
DNA: TGTGCCAGCAGCTTAGGGAGTGCTTTCAGGGTCCACCCTTATGGCTACACCTTC
CDR3: CASSLGSAFRVHPYGYTF

D: -
J: TRBJ1-6
size: -
V: TRBV9
DNA: TGTGCCAGCAGCGTAGACGTCGGGGGAAGGTCACCCCTCCACTTT
CDR3: CASSVDVGGRSPLHF

D: -
J: TRBJ2-2
size: -
V: TRBV5-1
DNA: TGCGCCAGCAGCGTTAAGGGGGAGAGTCGCGACACCGGGGAGCTGTTTTTT
CDR3: CASSVKGESRDTGELFF

D: TRBD1
J: TRBJ2-3
size: -
V: TRBV5-5
DNA: TGTGCCAGCAGCTCGGGACAGACTAGCACAGATACGCAGTATTTT
CDR3: CASSSGQTSTDTQYF

D: -
J: TRBJ2-3
size: -
V: TRBV6-5
DNA: TGTGCCAGCAGTCAAAGGGGCCTTTTGGATACGCAGTATTTT
CDR3: CASSQRGLLDTQYF

D: -
J: TRBJ1-5
size: few
V: TRBV11-2
DNA: TGTGCCAGCAGCTCCAACAGGGATCAGCCCCAGCATTTT
CDR3: CASSSNRDQPQHF

D: -
J: TRBJ1-2
size: -
V: TRBV18
DNA: TGTGCCAGCTCACCACCCCAGGGAAAGGCGACCTTC
CDR3: CASSPPQGKATF

D: -
J: TRBJ1-1
size: -
V: TRBV6-1
DNA: TGTGCCAGCAGTGAATGGGCGTACACTGAAGCTTTCTTT
CDR3: CASSEWAYTEAFF

D: TRBD1
J: TRBJ2-5
size: once
V: TRBV29-1
DNA: TGCAGCGTCCTGACAGGGTCAGAGACCCAGTACTTC
CDR3: CSVLTGSETQYF

D: TRBD2
J: TRBJ2-1
size: -
V: TRBV7-2
DNA: TGTGCCAGCAGCCCGGGGGGGTCTATGGGGGAGCAGTTCTTC
CDR3: CASSPGGSMGEQFF

D: -
J: TRBJ2-7
size: -
V: TRBV5-1
DNA: TGCGCCAGCAGCCCAGTTCTAAGAAGGGGATCCTACGAGCAGTACTTC
CDR3: CASSPVLRRGSYEQYF

D: TRBD2
J: TRBJ2-7
size: few
V: TRBV11-2
DNA: TGTGCCAGCAGAAACCCCAGGGATAGACTAGCCGACCGGAAGTACGAGCAGTACTTC
CDR3: CASRNPRDRLADRKYEQYF

D: TRBD2
J: TRBJ2-2
size: -
V: TRBV9
DNA: TGTGCCACCCTGACTAGCGGGAGGTCTGGCACCGGGGAGCTGTTTTTT
CDR3: CATLTSGRSGTGELFF

D: TRBD2
J: TRBJ2-5
size: -
V: TRBV6-5
DNA: TGTGCCAGCAGTTACTCCGGTGGGGGGGACCAAGAGACCCAGTACTTC
CDR3: CASSYSGGGDQETQYF

D: -
J: TRBJ1-2
size: -
V: TRBV6-5
DNA: TGTGCCAGCAGTTACTCTATTTGGCAGGCTGCCTATGGCTACACCTTC
CDR3: CASSYSIWQAAYGYTF

D: -
J: TRBJ2-2
size: -
V: TRBV5-8
DNA: TGTGCCAGCAGCTTGGACAGGGTTAACACCGGGGAGCTGTTTTTT
CDR3: CASSLDRVNTGELFF

D: TRBD1
J: TRBJ2-7
size: -
V: TRBV6-1
DNA: TGTGCCAGCAGACCTGGACAGGGTACCTACGAGCAGTACTTC
CDR3: CASRPGQGTYEQYF

D: TRBD1
J: TRBJ1-1
size: -
V: TRBV10-3
DNA: TGTGCCATCAGGGAGACAGGGGAAGGAGAAGCTTTCTTT
CDR3: CAIRETGEGEAFF

D: TRBD1
J: TRBJ2-2
size: -
V: TRBV7-9
DNA: TGTTCCAGCAGCTCGACTGACAGGGTCGCCGGGGAGCTGTTTTTT
CDR3: CSSSSTDRVAGELFF

D: TRBD1
J: TRBJ1-6
size: -
V: TRBV9
DNA: TGTGCCAGCAGCGGGACAGGAAATTCACCCCTCCACTTT
CDR3: CASSGTGNSPLHF

D: -
J: TRBJ2-7
size: -
V: TRBV5-1
DNA: TGCGCCAGCAGCTTGGTCGGTGGGGCTCGGGTCTCCTACGAGCAGTACTTC
CDR3: CASSLVGGARVSYEQYF

D: TRBD1
J: TRBJ1-2
size: -
V: TRBV5-4
DNA: TGTGCCAGCAGCTTAAAAGTTCAGGGGGCGTACGGCTACACCTTC
CDR3: CASSLKVQGAYGYTF

D: -
J: TRBJ1-1
size: -
V: TRBV5-1
DNA: TGCGCCAGCAGCTTGGAGTCGCCCGGTGAAGCTTTCTTT
CDR3: CASSLESPGEAFF

D: TRBD1
J: TRBJ1-5
size: -
V: TRBV18
DNA: TGTGCCAGCTCACCAAGGACAGGGGGAGGGCAGCCCCAGCATTTT
CDR3: CASSPRTGGGQPQHF

D: TRBD2
J: TRBJ2-3
size: once
V: TRBV5-1
DNA: TGCGCCAGCAGCTTGGTGCGGTGGGGGGGGACGGATACGCAGTATTTT
CDR3: CASSLVRWGGTDTQYF

D: TRBD2
J: TRBJ2-5
size: -
V: TRBV6-5
DNA: TGTGCCAGCAGTGTAGCGGGAGGGAGAGAGACCCAGTACTTC
CDR3: CASSVAGGRETQYF

D: -
J: TRBJ2-1
size: -
V: TRBV18
DNA: TGTGCCAGCTCACCACCCAACCGGGACATCGACTACAATGAGCAGTTCTTC
CDR3: CASSPPNRDIDYNEQFF

D: -
J: TRBJ2-7
size: -
V: TRBV5-1
DNA: TGCGCCAGCGCGATCGGACAGACCTACGAGCAGTACTTC
CDR3: CASAIGQTYEQYF

D: -
J: TRBJ2-7
size: -
V: TRBV2
DNA: TGTGCCAGCAGTGAGACAGGGAGGTTCTACGAGCAGTACTTC
CDR3: CASSETGRFYEQYF

D: -
J: TRBJ2-5
size: -
V: TRBV5-1
DNA: TGCGCCCGCGGCGGGGCGATGCCCCAAGAGACCCAGTACTTC
CDR3: CARGGAMPQETQYF

D: -
J: TRBJ1-1
size: -
V: TRBV13
DNA: TGTGCCAGCAGCTCGGAGACAGTGATGGGGAACACTGAAGCTTTCTTT
CDR3: CASSSETVMGNTEAFF

D: TRBD2
J: TRBJ2-1
size: few
V: TRBV19
DNA: TGTGCCAGTAGTATACGGGGACTAGCTTACAATGAGCAGTTCTTC
CDR3: CASSIRGLAYNEQFF

D: -
J: TRBJ2-7
size: -
V: TRBV19
DNA: TGTGCCACCCGGAGGGGATTGTCCGGGAGCTCCTACGAGCAGTACTTC
CDR3: CATRRGLSGSSYEQYF

D: -
J: TRBJ1-3
size: -
V: TRBV6-6
DNA: TGTGCCAGCACCCTTGGCGGAGGAAACACCATATATTTT
CDR3: CASTLGGGNTIYF

D: TRBD2
J: TRBJ2-7
size: -
V: TRBV5-1
DNA: TGCGCCAGCAGCTTGGCGGGGAGCGGGGGCGAATACGAGCAGTACTTC
CDR3: CASSLAGSGGEYEQYF

D: TRBD1
J: TRBJ1-4
size: -
V: TRBV7-9
DNA: TGTGCCAGCAGCTTAGGGACAGGGGCAGGGGAAAAACTGTTTTTT
CDR3: CASSLGTGAGEKLFF

D: -
J: TRBJ1-1
size: few
V: TRBV5-1
DNA: TGCGCCAGCAGCTTGGGGGCCGGGACACAAAATACCAGAACGTACACTGAAGCTTTCTTT
CDR3: CASSLGAGTQNTRTYTEAFF

D: -
J: TRBJ1-1
size: -
V: TRBV14
DNA: TGTGCCAGCAGCCAAGGCAGGGGAACTGAAGCTTTCTTT
CDR3: CASSQGRGTEAFF

D: -
J: TRBJ2-7
size: -
V: TRBV10-1
DNA: TGCGCCAGCAGTCCGTATCGTTCCTACGAGCAGTACTTC
CDR3: CASSPYRSYEQYF

D: -
J: TRBJ2-7
size: -
V: TRBV28
DNA: TGTGCCAGCATAGGGGCGGGGACCTACGAGCAGTACTTC
CDR3: CASIGAGTYEQYF

D: -
J: TRBJ2-7
size: -
V: TRBV7-9
DNA: TGTTCCAGCAGCTTGGGAGTCTACGAGCAGTACTTC
CDR3: CSSSLGVYEQYF

D: TRBD2
J: TRBJ2-5
size: -
V: TRBV13
DNA: TGTGCCAGCAGCTTAGGCCTTGCTAGCGGAGAGACCCAGTACTTC
CDR3: CASSLGLASGETQYF

D: TRBD1
J: TRBJ2-7
size: -
V: TRBV5-6
DNA: TGTGCCAGCAGCTTGGGGGACAGCGACTACGAGCAGTACTTC
CDR3: CASSLGDSDYEQYF

D: TRBD2
J: TRBJ2-5
size: -
V: TRBV5-4
DNA: TGTGCCAGCAGCGGCAGGGGCGGGGGGGTGGAGACCCAGTACTTC
CDR3: CASSGRGGGVETQYF

D: -
J: TRBJ1-3
size: few
V: TRBV6-6
DNA: TGTGCCAGCAGTACACTTTCAGGATCTCGAAACACCATATATTTT
CDR3: CASSTLSGSRNTIYF

D: -
J: TRBJ2-7
size: few
V: TRBV29-1
DNA: TGCAGCGCCGGAAGGCGGTACGACGAGCAGTACTTC
CDR3: CSAGRRYDEQYF

D: TRBD1
J: TRBJ2-7
size: -
V: TRBV2
DNA: TGTGCCAGCAGTGAATGGGACAGGCCATGCTTC
CDR3: CASSEWDRPCF

D: -
J: TRBJ2-7
size: -
V: TRBV2
DNA: TGTGCCAGCAGTGCCAGCGGGTTCCTCTCCTACGAGCAGTACTTC
CDR3: CASSASGFLSYEQYF